These 14 T cell receptor beta chains were sequenced from one sample in a study of blood T cells in healthy people across ages. The second PCR ran roughly 7 to 11 cycles with a sample-barcoded 5' primer and J-beta primers. From the 5' RACE reads, TCRdb called clonotypes with MiXCR, one entry per CDR3 protein. The sample has 850,000 to 1,100,000 distinct CDR3 sequences; around two fifths are singletons. The specimen was blood. The receptors originated from a man aged 18 to 29 in good health.

This chain uses TRBV7-8 with TRBJ2-2; D tentatively reads TRBD1 or TRBD2 (5 bases each). V was shortened by 0 bases and J by 4 bases, with 6 bases between the two germline ends. The CDR3 consists of 14 residues. Germline CDR1 reads SGHVS; CDR2 reads FQNEAQ. This CDR3 reads CASSLAGTTGELFF. The DNA for the CDR3 is TGTGCCAGCAGCTTAGCAGGGACCACCGGGGAGCTGTTTTTT.

The V gene is TRBV20-1, the J gene TRBJ2-7; a possible D gene is TRBD1 (5 bases). Germline values: CDR1 DFQATT, CDR2 SNEGSKA (reference sequence). V shed 3 bases and J shed 2 bases, with 14 bases lying between them. The CDR3 contains 14 residues. CDR3: CSARGPTHPYEQYF. The CDR3 nucleotides read TGCAGTGCTAGGGGGCCGACTCATCCCTACGAGCAGTACTTC.

CDR3 protein: CASSPGHPWQFF. The CDR3 DNA reads TGCGCCAGCAGCCCGGGACATCCGTGGCAGTTCTTC. The gene calls are TRBV5-1 and TRBJ2-1; weak D call: TRBD1 (6 bases). CDR3 length: 12 residues. Looked up from germline, CDR1 is SGHRS and CDR2 is YFSETQ. Trimming pared 4 bases from V and 12 bases from J, leaving 14 bases between.

V is TRBV29-1 and J is TRBJ2-1, with unresolved D. This CDR3 is 14 amino acids long. V lost 6 bases and J 7 bases, leaving 19 bases between the germline ends. Germline V CDR1 and CDR2: SQVTM, ANQGSEA. CDR3 sequence (DNA): TGCAGCGTCGAACGGGCAGACACAACTAATGAGCAGTTCTTC. Encoded protein: CSVERADTTNEQFF.

The V gene is TRBV4-1, the J gene TRBJ2-1; D possibly corresponds to TRBD2 (5 bases). V was shortened by 3 bases and J by 7 bases, with 16 bases between the two germline ends. This CDR3 has 15 amino acids. Germline values: CDR1 MGHRA, CDR2 YSYEKL. The chain's CDR3 is CASSHLVRSGNEQFF. DNA for the CDR3: TGCGCCAGCAGCCACCTTGTGCGATCGGGGAATGAGCAGTTCTTC.

Here the CDR3 reads CASSAYGTGGEKLFF. The CDR3 DNA reads TGTGCCAGCAGCGCCTACGGGACAGGGGGTGAAAAACTGTTTTTT. The chain has TRBV2 and TRBJ1-4; 11 nucleotides agree with TRBD1. The ends lost 6 bases at V and 7 bases at J; junction bases unmatched: 7. Germline values: CDR1 SNHLY, CDR2 FYNNEI. The CDR3 has 15 residues.

The rearrangement uses TRBV19 and TRBJ2-7, with TRBD1 identical over 10 bases. Per germline, CDR1 LNHDA and CDR2 SQIVND (reference sequence). The ends lost 7 bases at V and 2 bases at J; junction bases unmatched: 5. This CDR3 has 14 amino acids. The CDR3 region is CASTSGQGPYEQYF. The CDR3 region has the DNA TGTGCCAGTACCTCGGGACAGGGGCCCTACGAGCAGTACTTC.

This clonotype was counted once. At one of its ends the junction is not consistent with the germline gene, which may arise from a read error. This chain links TRBV3-1 with TRBJ1-2; D might be TRBD1 (6 bases). This CDR3 is built from 14 residues. The germline gives CDR1 LGHDT, CDR2 YNNKEL (reference sequence). CDR3 residues: CARSQQGMGNGYTF. CDR3 DNA: TGTGCCCGCAGCCAACAGGGAATGGGTAATGGCTACACCTTC.

This chain connects TRBV20-1 to TRBJ1-1; 8 nucleotides line up with TRBD1. Germline CDR1 is DFQATT and CDR2 is SNEGSKA (reference sequence). V was pared by 6 bases and J by 4 bases, with 13 bases of the junction left unmatched. This CDR3 is built from 15 residues. The CDR3 spells CSAAPGTGDLTEAFF. The CDR3 bases are TGCAGTGCCGCCCCCGGGACAGGAGACCTCACTGAAGCTTTCTTT.

This clonotype was recorded a few times. The CDR3 DNA is TGCGCCAGCAGCCAAGAGTCTAGCGGGGCCTCCTGGTCCTACGAGCAGTACTTC. Translating it yields CASSQESSGASWSYEQYF. The J gene is TRBJ2-7, the V gene TRBV4-3, with 9 bases fitting TRBD2. V dropped 0 bases and J dropped 1; count of bases not matched to a gene: 10. CDR3 size: 18 residues. Germline loops: CDR1 LGHNA, CDR2 YSLEER.

The V gene is TRBV9, the J gene TRBJ2-2; D is ambiguous. Germline CDR1 and CDR2: SGDLS and YYNGEE. V lost 0 bases to trimming and J lost 4 bases, with 10 bases between them. This CDR3 has 15 residues. CDR3 region: CASSVGGFGTGELFF. The CDR3 DNA reads as TGTGCCAGCAGCGTAGGGGGATTTGGCACCGGGGAGCTGTTTTTT.

The CDR3 protein is CASSQRLAEKVAGANVLTF. In DNA, the CDR3 is TGCGCCAGCAGCCAACGCCTGGCAGAAAAAGTTGCTGGGGCCAACGTCCTGACTTTC. The V call is TRBV4-1, the J call TRBJ2-6, with D unresolved. The CDR3 is 19 amino acids. Per the germline V gene, CDR1 is MGHRA and CDR2 is YSYEKL. V was shortened by 2 bases and J by 2 bases, with 19 bases between the two germline ends.

Note on this clonotype: One end of the junction is discordant with germline, which a read error may explain. The chain has TRBV12-3 or TRBV12-4 and TRBJ2-1, with D possibly TRBD2 on 6 matching bases. The length of the CDR3 is 17 residues. The CDR3 is CASSLRLERGPYTEQFF. CDR3 bases: TGTGCCAGCAGTCTCCGACTAGAAAGAGGCCCCTACACTGAGCAGTTCTTC.

This clonotype was seen a handful of times. The rearrangement joins TRBV5-1 to TRBJ2-5, with 12 bases fitting TRBD1. The CDR3 loop spans 15 amino acids. The trim removed 3 bases at V and 3 bases at J, leaving 3 bases unmatched. CDR1 and CDR2 from the germline V gene are SGHRS and YFSETQ. The DNA for the CDR3 is TGCGCCAGCAGCTCGGGACAGGGGGCGAAAGAGACCCAGTACTTC. As protein: CASSSGQGAKETQYF.